This TCR beta chain derives from a study of cytomegalovirus exposure and HLA in healthy donors. Overall study results and limits: Reported results showed that the classifier diagnosed cytomegalovirus status with high specificity and sensitivity. The CMV antigen specificity of a few CMV-associated chains was confirmed through in vitro analysis.

Worth noting for this clone: Antigen unknown.

V lost 4 bases and J lost 0, with 6 bases in between. CDR1 and CDR2 from the germline V gene are SNHLY and FYNNEI. The CDR3 spans 13 residues. Clones were read by immunoSEQ multiplex PCR, and TCRdb kept only the in-frame ones, dropping some. This table has about 280,000 clones, 88% appearing once. This chain connects TRBV2 to TRBJ2-5; no definite D call. Sequenced sample: PBMCs. The sequence derives from a woman aged 18-35 years in good health and CMV-seronegative. CDR3 in DNA: TGTGCCAGCAGTGTAGAGTACCAAGAGACCCAGTACTTC. Translated: CASSVEYQETQYF.